This section outlines one T cell receptor beta chain sequence together with its context. Partitioning of CD4+ cells yielded a CD45RA+ naive subset and a CD45RA-negative memory subset. Germline V lookup: CDR1 MGHRA, CDR2 YSYEKL. Unmatched junction bases numbered 5, after V lost 4 bases and J lost 5 bases. The CDR3 has 14 residues. TCRdb's table, derived via immunoSEQ multiplex PCR, lists solely in-frame clones and lacks some. Of roughly 1.5 million clones detected, 98% appear once; the ten largest clones hold around 0.45%. The data originate from a study of shared clonotypes between healthy human individuals.

This sequence originates from a man between 25 and 39 years old in good health. The genes are TRBV4-1 and TRBJ2-5; 9 bases match TRBD2. Sequenced input: naive CD4+ T cells sorted from blood. Subset: CD45RA+ positively selected. CDR3 sequence: CASSLAGVGETQYF. The CDR3 nucleotides read TGCGCCAGCAGCCTAGCGGGAGTAGGGGAGACCCAGTACTTC.